The 16 T cell receptor beta chains listed next were all sequenced from one sample in a study of OX40 agonist ivuxolimab in advanced cancers. TCRdb's copy holds only in-frame clones and misses some; the assay was immunoSEQ multiplex PCR. The data contain roughly 100,000 clones, approximately 86% of them singletons. Sequences were derived from CD4+ or CD8+ T cells sorted from blood, sampled in a trial of the OX40 agonist ivuxolimab. All receptors derive from an adult with an advanced solid tumor such as melanoma, head and neck, liver or kidney cancer.

This clone was recorded only once. The rearrangement links TRBV7-8 to TRBJ2-1; 14 positions agree with TRBD2. Germline V lookup: CDR1 SGHVS, CDR2 FQNEAQ. The V segment lost 5 bases and the J segment 10 bases; nucleotides outside the gene matches: 10. This CDR3 is 16 amino acids long. The DNA for the CDR3 is TGTGCCAGCAGCCACGCGGGACTAGCGGGAGTACAAGAGCAGTTCTTC. This gives the protein CASSHAGLAGVQEQFF.

The V and J genes are TRBV19 and TRBJ2-2; 8 positions match TRBD2. Germline V lookup: CDR1 LNHDA, CDR2 SQIVND (reference sequence). The junction had 7 bases not matched to a gene; V was cut back by 1 base and J by 6 bases. The CDR3 sequence is 16 residues long. CDR3 sequence reads: CASSIALGRGPGELFF. The CDR3 DNA follows: TGTGCCAGTAGTATAGCCCTCGGGAGGGGTCCCGGGGAGCTGTTTTTT. Together with reference TRBV19 and TRBJ2-2, the CDR3 gives the full variable domain: DGGITQSPKYLFRKEGQNVTLSCEQNLNHDAMYWYRQDPGQGLRLIYYSQIVNDFQKGDIAEGYSVSREKKESFPLTVTSAQKNPTAFYLCASSIALGRGPGELFFGEGSRLTVL.

The chain carries TRBV7-2 and TRBJ2-1; 7 positions match TRBD1. The CDR3 runs to 16 residues. V gave up 5 bases and J gave up 0 bases; unmatched junction bases: 7. Looked up from germline, CDR1 is SGHTA and CDR2 is FQGNSA. The CDR3 nucleotides read TGTGCCAGCAGCCCGAGGACAGGTAGCTCCTACAATGAGCAGTTCTTC. It translates to CASSPRTGSSYNEQFF.

This sequence joins TRBV9 and TRBJ2-6; 7 positions match TRBD1. Trimming at V came to 4 bases and at J to 5 bases, leaving 12 bases not matched to a gene. CDR1 is SGDLS, CDR2 YYNGEE, per germline. This CDR3 region has 17 residues. DNA of the CDR3: TGTGCCAGCAGCCCGGGACAGTTTTCCAGCTGGGCCAACGTCCTGACTTTC. This sequence encodes CASSPGQFSSWANVLTF.

To note about this clone: An end of the junction does not agree with germline; a read error may underlie this. This rearrangement joins TRBV7-7 to TRBJ1-4; D remains unclear. This CDR3 has 13 amino acids. Germline V gene data show CDR1 as SSHAT and CDR2 as FNYEAQ (reference sequence). CDR3: CASSLRENEKLFF. DNA for the CDR3: TGTGCTAGCAGCTTACGGGAAAATGAAAAACTGTTTTTT.

J is TRBJ1-4 and V is TRBV9; the match to TRBD1 covers 10 bases. CDR1 and CDR2 (germline): SGDLS, YYNGEE. V shed 2 bases, J shed 3 bases, and the junction held 4 bases outside the gene matches. The CDR3 extends over 16 amino acids. The CDR3 DNA sequence: TGTGCCAGCAGCGTCGGACAGGGGGTGCCTAATGAAAAACTGTTTTTT. It codes for CASSVGQGVPNEKLFF.

This sequence joins TRBV29-1 and TRBJ2-5; D is uncertain. V lost 5 bases to trimming and J lost 5 bases, with 18 bases between them. The CDR3 spans 14 residues. Per germline, CDR1 SQVTM and CDR2 ANQGSEA. CDR3 amino acids: CSVSVRRIRETQYF. The CDR3 nucleotides read TGCAGCGTTAGTGTGAGGCGGATCAGGGAGACCCAGTACTTC.

The gene calls are TRBV19 and TRBJ2-3, with D unclear. V was clipped by 5 bases and J by 14 bases, with 14 bases between them. The CDR3 covers 11 residues. Germline loops: CDR1 LNHDA, CDR2 SQIVND (reference sequence). In DNA form, the CDR3 reads TGTGCCAGTAGTGCCCATTCGAATTGGTATTTT. Its protein product is CASSAHSNWYF.

Here the CDR3 reads CASSTTGNSPLHF. For the CDR3, the DNA is TGTGCCAGTAGTACAACAGGGAATTCACCCCTCCACTTT. V usage is TRBV19 and J usage is TRBJ1-6; a weak D match, TRBD1 (6 bases). V was pared by 4 bases and J by 7 bases, with 8 bases between. The CDR3 sequence is 13 residues long. In germline, CDR1 is LNHDA, CDR2 SQIVND (reference sequence).

V gene TRBV9 combines with J gene TRBJ2-7, with 7 bases that match TRBD1. The germline V gene encodes CDR1 SGDLS and CDR2 YYNGEE. CDR3 length: 12 residues. The junction had 4 bases not matched to a gene; V was cut back by 4 bases and J by 6 bases. CDR3 in DNA: TGTGCCAGCAGCTCGTGGACAGGCGAGCAGTACTTC. Its protein product is CASSSWTGEQYF. Full variable domain (missing parts from reference TRBV9 and TRBJ2-7): DSGVTQTPKHLITATGQRVTLRCSPRSGDLSVYWYQQSLDQGLQFLIQYYNGEERAKGNILERFSAQQFPDLHSELNLSSLELGDSALYFCASSSWTGEQYFGPGTRLTVT.

This chain links TRBV10-3 with TRBJ2-1; TRBD1 matches at 7 bases. Germline loops: CDR1 ENHRY, CDR2 SYGVKD. Trimming at V came to 0 bases and at J to 8 bases, leaving 7 bases not matched to a gene. CDR3 length: 15 residues. CDR3 region: CAISESGQAWDEQFF. In nucleotides, the CDR3 is TGTGCCATCAGTGAGTCCGGACAGGCCTGGGATGAGCAGTTCTTC.

CDR3 region: CASSKRDTATNEKLFF. In nucleotides, the CDR3 is TGTGCCAGTAGTAAGCGGGACACCGCAACTAATGAAAAACTGTTTTTT. The chain employs TRBV19 and TRBJ1-4, with D maybe TRBD1 (6 bases). Trimming left V 4 bases short and J 0 bases short, with 12 bases between. The CDR3 sequence is 16 residues long. Germline V lookup: CDR1 LNHDA, CDR2 SQIVND (reference sequence).

The rearrangement links TRBV15 to TRBJ1-3, with D maybe TRBD1 (5 bases). V was shortened by 5 bases and J by 1 base, with 12 bases between the two germline ends. Germline CDR1 is LNHNV and CDR2 is YYDKDF (reference sequence). The CDR3 covers 15 residues. The CDR3 nucleotides read TGTGCCACCAGCGCTTCCAGGGAATCTGGAAACACCATATATTTT. The encoded protein is CATSASRESGNTIYF.

The chain uses TRBV11-2 and TRBJ2-3, with a possible D match to TRBD2 (7 bases). Trimming removed 1 base at V and 2 bases at J, with 13 bases between. CDR1 and CDR2 from the germline V gene are SGHAT and FQNNGV. The CDR3 covers 16 residues. The CDR3 spells CASSLARGLHTDTQYF. The DNA of the CDR3 is TGTGCCAGCAGCTTAGCGCGGGGGCTTCACACAGATACGCAGTATTTT.

J is TRBJ2-1 and V is TRBV11-2; D may correspond to TRBD1 or TRBD2 (5 bases each). Trimming removed 6 bases from V and 7 bases from J, with 16 bases in between. The CDR3 runs 14 residues. The V gene's germline CDR1 is SGHAT and CDR2 FQNNGV. The CDR3 region is CASRRPGRLNEQFF. Here the CDR3 DNA reads TGTGCCAGCAGACGTCCGGGACGGCTGAATGAGCAGTTCTTC.

The chain couples TRBV30 to TRBJ2-1; 9 nucleotides agree with TRBD2. V lost 0 bases to trimming and J lost 2 bases; unmatched junction nucleotides: 11. The CDR3 sequence is 18 residues long. Germline CDR1 reads GTSNPN; CDR2 reads SVGIG (reference sequence). The CDR3 DNA is TGTGCCTGGAGTGTACTTGTAGCGGGAGTCCTTCCCTACAATGAGCAGTTCTTC. It translates to CAWSVLVAGVLPYNEQFF.